This TCR beta chain was captured by sequencing in a study of cytomegalovirus exposure and HLA in healthy donors. Study information: Out of about 170 million T cells, an earlier analysis found roughly 100 million unique TCR beta sequences in total.

This CDR3 contains 11 residues. Germline loops: CDR1 MNHNY, CDR2 SVGAGI (reference sequence). The PCR used 60 Vbeta and 13 Jbeta primers. Method: immunoSEQ multiplex PCR; TCRdb's copy keeps in-frame clones and lacks some. The data contain tens of thousands of clones, 75% of them singletons. A remark on this clone: Its antigen is undetermined. At one end the junction does not follow the germline gene, possibly because of a read error.

General study findings and limits: Across donors, most TCRs were seen rarely, yet some public ones were widespread. Data from an earlier analysis indicated that most TCR beta V segments were productive either about 87% or about 30% of the time. Three chains linked to CMV were shown in vitro to be specific for CMV antigens.

V gene TRBV6-6 combines with J gene TRBJ2-5; D remains ambiguous. The source is a man between 35 and 55 years old in good health and CMV-seronegative. Specimen: PBMCs. The CDR3 sequence: CASGIQEAQYF. CDR3 nucleotides: TGTGCCAGCGGAATCCAAGAGGCCCAGTACTTC.